Each of the 13 T cell receptor beta chains below was sequenced from the same sample in a study of OX40 agonist ivuxolimab in advanced cancers. The library was made by the immunoSEQ multiplex PCR assay. TCRdb took over this immuneACCESS table, retaining in-frame rearrangements with V and J assigned. Such tables are incomplete; in checked studies, under half of the missing clones stem from an unresolved V gene, and the remainder is unexplained. The sample table lists 35,000 to 40,000 clones, around 90% of them with a count of one. Roughly an eighth of the sample is taken by the ten largest. Sequencing was performed on CD4+ or CD8+ T cells sorted from blood, taken in a trial of the OX40 agonist ivuxolimab. These receptors came from an adult with an advanced solid tumor such as melanoma, head and neck, liver or kidney cancer.

V is TRBV19 and J is TRBJ1-2; TRBD1 might be the D (6 bases). There are 14 residues in the CDR3. Germline V gives CDR1 LNHDA, CDR2 SQIVND (reference sequence). The V and J ends lost 8 bases and 5 bases respectively, with 18 bases between them. CDR3 sequence (DNA): TGTGCCAGTTCCGGGACACCAAAGAGATATGGCTACACCTTC. This translates into CASSGTPKRYGYTF.

This clone was counted a single time. The chain couples TRBV6-1 to TRBJ1-5; no reliable D call. CDR3 length equals 17 residues. Germline CDR1 is MNHNS and CDR2 is SASEGT. V gave up 4 bases and J gave up 1 base, with 17 bases separating them. The CDR3 nucleotides are TGTGCCAGCAGTGGAAATCTTGGGGAGCCCAGCAATCAGCCCCAGCATTTT. This gives the protein CASSGNLGEPSNQPQHF.

The V gene is TRBV2, the J gene TRBJ2-7, with TRBD1 matching 7 bases. Germline trimming cut 3 bases from V and 12 bases from J; bases unmatched to any gene: 11. Germline V gene sequence: CDR1 SNHLY, CDR2 FYNNEI. The CDR3 has 13 amino acids. The CDR3 bases are TGTGCCAGCAGTGATAGGAAAACAGGGGCGCGGTACTTC. Protein product: CASSDRKTGARYF.

The chain couples TRBV27 to TRBJ1-2; D uncertain. Per the germline V gene, CDR1 is MNHEY and CDR2 is SMNVEV (reference sequence). V was pared by 3 bases and J by 2 bases, with 7 bases between. The CDR3 has 13 residues. The CDR3 bases are TGTGCCAGCAGTTTGTCGGTAAACTATGGCTACACCTTC. Translation gives CASSLSVNYGYTF.

This chain joins TRBV27 and TRBJ2-7; 13 positions agree with TRBD2. The CDR3 has 15 residues. Germline V lookup: CDR1 MNHEY, CDR2 SMNVEV (reference sequence). Trimming cost V 6 bases and J 7 bases; bases outside gene matches: 9. CDR3 DNA sequence: TGTGCCAGCAGACACTGGACTAGCGGGAGTAAAGAGCAGTACTTC. Its translation is CASRHWTSGSKEQYF.

J is TRBJ1-1 and V is TRBV6-1, with D perhaps matching TRBD1 (5 bases). Germline-derived CDR1 and CDR2 are MNHNS and SASEGT. Trimming removed 7 bases from V and 8 bases from J, with 17 bases in between. The CDR3 extends over 13 amino acids. The CDR3 DNA sequence: TGTGCCAGCAATGAGCGAGGAACAGGAGAAGCTTTCTTT. This sequence encodes CASNERGTGEAFF.

V is TRBV29-1 and J is TRBJ2-3, with 7 positions matching TRBD1. CDR1 and CDR2 from the germline V gene are SQVTM and ANQGSEA. This CDR3 spans 13 amino acids. With V trimmed by 5 bases and J by 1 base, 3 bases remained unmatched. The CDR3 sequence is CSVPGQGTDTQYF. CDR3 nucleotides: TGCAGCGTTCCCGGACAGGGCACAGATACGCAGTATTTT.

The chain combines TRBV7-9 with TRBJ2-7; D uncertain. This CDR3 spans 14 amino acids. The V gene's germline CDR1 is SEHNR and CDR2 FQNEAQ (reference sequence). V was clipped by 1 base and J by 6 bases, with 13 bases between them. CDR3 in amino acids: CASSLGSGKGEQYF. For the CDR3, the DNA is TGTGCCAGCAGCTTAGGGAGTGGAAAAGGCGAGCAGTACTTC. Looking up the rest from reference TRBV7-9 and TRBJ2-7 gives the full variable domain: DTGVSQNPRHKITKRGQNVTFRCDPISEHNRLYWYRQTLGQGPEFLTYFQNEAQLEKSRLLSDRFSAERPKGSFSTLEIQRTEQGDSAMYLCASSLGSGKGEQYFGPGTRLTVT.

This clone was detected once. The genes are TRBV6-1 and TRBJ2-1; a weak D match, TRBD1 (5 bases). Trimming removed 4 bases at V and 4 bases at J, with 14 bases between. The CDR3 loop spans 15 amino acids. CDR1 and CDR2 from the germline V gene are MNHNS and SASEGT. The CDR3 spells CASSVPIDSYNEQFF. The CDR3 DNA reads as TGTGCCAGCAGTGTGCCTATCGACAGTTACAATGAGCAGTTCTTC.

CDR3 in amino acids: CASSSIGRNGELFF. Written as DNA, the CDR3 is TGTGCCAGCAGTTCAATCGGACGGAACGGGGAGCTGTTTTTT. The chain carries TRBV6-6 and TRBJ2-2; no clear D gene. Per germline, CDR1 MNHNY and CDR2 SVGAGI (reference sequence). This CDR3 region has 14 residues. Trimming stripped 4 bases from V and 7 bases from J, with 13 bases between.

This clone occurred a few times. This sequence joins TRBV29-1 and TRBJ1-1; D not resolved. The CDR3 runs to 11 residues. V lost 1 base and J 1 base, leaving 1 base between the germline ends. CDR1 is SQVTM, CDR2 ANQGSEA, per germline. The CDR3 loop is CSVEGNTEAFF. CDR3 bases: TGCAGCGTTGAAGGGAACACTGAAGCTTTCTTT.

This clone was detected only once. The chain carries TRBV7-9 and TRBJ2-2, with 10 nucleotides matching TRBD1. Losses at the gene ends were 11 bases for V and 3 bases for J; bases not matched to a gene: 9. Germline CDR1 and CDR2: SEHNR and FQNEAQ (reference sequence). This CDR3 contains 15 residues. CDR3 protein: CAAEGTGVDTGELFF. The CDR3 region has the DNA TGTGCCGCCGAAGGGACAGGGGTCGACACCGGGGAGCTGTTTTTT.

The rearrangement links TRBV28 to TRBJ1-6; perhaps TRBD1 as D (5 bases). The CDR3 covers 17 residues. Between the trimmed V and J ends, which lost 2 bases and 4 bases, there was a span of 15 bases. In germline, CDR1 is MDHEN, CDR2 SYDVKM. The CDR3 DNA is TGTGCCAGCAGTTTAGGGGCCACAGGTCGTTATAATTCACCCCTCCACTTT. It codes for CASSLGATGRYNSPLHF. Full variable domain (rest looked up from reference TRBV28 and TRBJ1-6): DVKVTQSSRYLVKRTGEKVFLECVQDMDHENMFWYRQDPGLGLRLIYFSYDVKMKEKGDIPEGYSVSREKKERFSLILESASTNQTSMYLCASSLGATGRYNSPLHFGNGTRLTVT.